This T cell receptor beta chain was documented in a study of vaccination and CD4 T cells after COVID-19. Oncomine TCR Beta short-read sequencing was applied to DNA from cultured CD4+ T cells. TCRdb called the PCR reads again in MiXCR, with one record for every CDR3 protein. The data hold some 10,000 distinct CDR3 sequences, with approximately 75% observed a single time. Deletions cut 1 base from V and 9 bases from J, with 10 bases between. The germline V gene encodes CDR1 SGHNT and CDR2 YENEEA. The length of the CDR3 is 13 residues. Remarks on this clonotype: The target antigen is unknown.

As for treatment: roughly ten-day PBMC culture with coronavirus spike peptide pools or control peptides (ViraFEST assay). The sequence was collected from a human donor who had recovered from COVID-19. V usage is TRBV11-3 and J usage is TRBJ2-1, with D perhaps TRBD1 (5 bases). The sequencing sample was made of CD4+ T cells from blood, cultured in vitro. The CDR3 is CASSLGGRGEQFF. For the CDR3, the DNA is TGTGCCAGCAGCTTAGGTGGAAGGGGTGAGCAGTTCTTC.